A single sample is the source of the 23 T cell receptor beta chains below, sequenced in a study of lymphopenia after photon versus proton radiotherapy. Here immunoSEQ multiplex PCR was the method, and the copy in TCRdb shows in-frame clones only, minus some. The sample consists of around 28,000 clones, approximately 85% of them appearing once. Specimen: peripheral blood, collected from a patient treated with photon-based radiotherapy. The source of these receptors is a man aged 45-65 years with gastric cancer.

This rearrangement joins TRBV12-2 to TRBJ1-5; TRBD1, the D gene given by the table, was not confirmed from the DNA. TRBV12-2 is an annotated pseudogene. This CDR3 region has 15 residues. The CDR3 sequence is CASRLAAVSNQPQHF. CDR3 sequence (DNA): TGTGCAAGTCGCTTAGCGGCAGTTAGCAATCAGCCCCAGCATTTT.

In its sample, this clone was seen once. J is TRBJ2-1 and V is TRBV7-2; D may match TRBD1 or TRBD2 (5 bases each). The germline CDR1 and CDR2 sequences are SGHTA and FQGNSA. V dropped 5 bases and J dropped 16 bases, with 27 bases sitting between them. This CDR3 has 15 amino acids. The DNA of the CDR3 is TGTGCCAGCAGCACCGGGACCCGGGGATTAAATTTTCCTTTCTTC. This translates into CASSTGTRGLNFPFF.

The chain combines TRBV2 with TRBJ2-1, with a possible D match to TRBD2 (5 bases). The germline V and J ends were trimmed by 7 bases and 7 bases, with 14 bases remaining between them. There are 13 residues in the CDR3. Germline V gives CDR1 SNHLY, CDR2 FYNNEI. The CDR3 loop is CASKSPSGNEQFF. CDR3 DNA: TGTGCCAGCAAAAGTCCATCGGGGAATGAGCAGTTCTTC.

The chain carries TRBV6-6 and TRBJ2-7, with 8 bases fitting TRBD1. V shed 5 bases, J shed 7 bases, and the junction held 16 bases outside the gene matches. This CDR3 has 16 amino acids. CDR1 MNHNY and CDR2 SVGAGI come from the germline V gene (reference sequence). CDR3 region: CASSLRGRPSLGEQYV. As DNA, the CDR3 is TGTGCCAGCAGTCTCAGGGGGCGGCCCTCTCTGGGGGAGCAGTACGTC.

CDR3 sequence reads: CASSVVSSPRGNEQFF. CDR3 bases: TGTGCCAGCAGCGTAGTCTCTAGTCCTAGGGGAAATGAGCAGTTCTTC. This sequence joins TRBV9 and TRBJ2-1, with D possibly TRBD1 on 5 matching bases. Trimming removed 0 bases at V and 7 bases at J, with 17 bases between. The V gene's germline CDR1 is SGDLS and CDR2 YYNGEE. The CDR3 loop spans 16 amino acids. Drawing the rest from reference TRBV9 and TRBJ2-1, the complete variable domain is DSGVTQTPKHLITATGQRVTLRCSPRSGDLSVYWYQQSLDQGLQFLIQYYNGEERAKGNILERFSAQQFPDLHSELNLSSLELGDSALYFCASSVVSSPRGNEQFFGPGTRLTVL.

V is TRBV6-4 and J is TRBJ1-2; D remains ambiguous. Germline CDR1 is MRHNA and CDR2 is SNTAGT. With 4 bases removed from V and 8 bases from J, the gap between germline ends came to 2 bases. The CDR3 runs to 9 residues. CDR3 sequence: CASSGGYTF. The CDR3 DNA sequence: TGTGCCAGCAGTGGGGGCTACACCTTC.

The chain uses TRBV27 and TRBJ1-1; D unresolved. CDR1 and CDR2 from the germline V gene are MNHEY and SMNVEV (reference sequence). The CDR3 extends over 13 amino acids. Trimming shortened V by 5 bases and J by 1 base, and 8 bases separated the two germline ends. CDR3 region: CASSNRQNTEAFF. CDR3 nucleotide sequence: TGTGCCAGCAGTAACCGACAGAACACTGAAGCTTTCTTT.

The chain employs TRBV5-1 and TRBJ1-6, with D unclear. Germline CDR1 is SGHRS and CDR2 is YFSETQ. V lost 3 bases and J 5 bases, leaving 12 bases between the germline ends. The CDR3 contains 15 residues. The CDR3 nucleotides are TGCGCCAGCAGCTCCAGTGGCAGGAATAATTCACCCCTCCACTTT. It yields the protein CASSSSGRNNSPLHF.

The chain uses TRBV7-9 and TRBJ2-3; no clear D gene. From germline, CDR1 is SEHNR and CDR2 FQNEAQ (reference sequence). Trimming removed 4 bases from V and 2 bases from J, with 4 bases in between. The CDR3 extends over 12 amino acids. The DNA for the CDR3 is TGTGCCAGCAGCTCAATCACAGATACGCAGTATTTT. Translated, it gives CASSSITDTQYF.

The chain carries TRBV6-5 and TRBJ2-1; TRBD2 matches 10 bases. The V segment lost 6 bases and the J segment 8 bases; nucleotides outside the gene matches: 7. This CDR3 region has 14 residues. The germline gives CDR1 MNHEY, CDR2 SVGAGI. The CDR3 spells CASREAGGLDEQFF. DNA of the CDR3: TGTGCCAGCAGAGAAGCGGGGGGGTTGGATGAGCAGTTCTTC.

This sequence joins TRBV2 and TRBJ2-7; tentatively, D is TRBD1 (5 bases). CDR1 is SNHLY and CDR2 is FYNNEI in the germline V gene. With 7 bases removed from V and 5 bases from J, the gap between germline ends came to 18 bases. This CDR3 is 14 amino acids long. The CDR3: CASKSGARSNEQYF. Here the CDR3 DNA reads TGTGCCAGCAAGAGTGGGGCAAGATCGAACGAGCAGTACTTC. The variable domain in full, completed from reference TRBV2 and TRBJ2-7, reads EPEVTQTPSHQVTQMGQEVILRCVPISNHLYFYWYRQILGQKVEFLVSFYNNEISEKSEIFDDQFSVERPDGSNFTLKIRSTKLEDSAMYFCASKSGARSNEQYFGPGTRLTVT.

The gene calls are TRBV5-1 and TRBJ2-2; the match to TRBD1 covers 7 bases. Trimming took 4 bases from V and 0 from J; bases not matched to a gene: 3. The CDR3 covers 15 residues. CDR1 SGHRS and CDR2 YFSETQ come from the germline V gene. In DNA form, the CDR3 reads TGCGCCAGCAGCCTGGGACAGTCGAACACCGGGGAGCTGTTTTTT. Protein sequence: CASSLGQSNTGELFF.

This chain connects TRBV9 to TRBJ1-2; D gene uncertain. Trimming cost V 0 bases and J 6 bases, with 9 bases left between them. Per germline, CDR1 SGDLS and CDR2 YYNGEE. The CDR3 is 13 residues long. The CDR3 loop reads CASSVGLRDGYTF. CDR3 nucleotides: TGTGCCAGCAGCGTAGGTCTGAGGGATGGCTACACCTTC.

This chain joins TRBV19 and TRBJ2-3, with 11 nucleotides matching TRBD1. Unmatched junction bases numbered 3, after V lost 6 bases and J lost 4 bases. The CDR3 covers 14 residues. Germline V gene sequence: CDR1 LNHDA, CDR2 SQIVND (reference sequence). DNA of the CDR3: TGTGCCAGTAGGGGACAGGGGGTCGCAGATACGCAGTATTTT. This translates into CASRGQGVADTQYF.

The chain recombines TRBV10-2 with TRBJ2-2, with D perhaps matching TRBD2 (6 bases). The germline CDR1 and CDR2 sequences are WSHSY and SAAADI. V was cut by 4 bases and J by 0 bases, with 15 bases left in between. There are 17 residues in the CDR3. The CDR3 protein is CASSVGGMRSNTGELFF. CDR3 DNA: TGCGCCAGCAGTGTTGGAGGGATGAGATCGAACACCGGGGAGCTGTTTTTT.

The rearrangement uses TRBV11-2 and TRBJ2-4, with a weak D call TRBD1 (5 bases). V was trimmed by 5 bases and J by 7 bases, leaving 15 bases between them. Germline loops: CDR1 SGHAT, CDR2 FQNNGV. There are 14 residues in the CDR3. The CDR3 coding sequence is TGTGCCAGCAGCACCCAGGGTCTTTTTAACATTCAGTACTTC. It translates to CASSTQGLFNIQYF.

The V gene is TRBV11-2, the J gene TRBJ2-5; D possibly corresponds to TRBD2 (6 bases). CDR3 length equals 15 residues. The V and J ends lost 1 base and 3 bases respectively, with 12 bases between them. Germline CDR1 reads SGHAT; CDR2 reads FQNNGV. This CDR3 is CASSLGGTGKETQYF. DNA of the CDR3: TGTGCCAGCAGCTTAGGAGGGACTGGGAAAGAGACCCAGTACTTC.

J is TRBJ2-3 and V is TRBV10-2; 7 nucleotides match TRBD1. The germline V gene has CDR1 WSHSY and CDR2 SAAADI. With 7 bases clipped from V and 6 bases from J, the junction kept 4 bases outside the gene matches. This CDR3 spans 12 amino acids. The CDR3 nucleotides are TGCGCCAGCACCCAGGGGGTTGATACGCAGTATTTT. Protein: CASTQGVDTQYF.

V usage is TRBV19 and J usage is TRBJ2-2, with 8 bases that match TRBD1. Germline trimming cut 3 bases from V and 4 bases from J; bases unmatched to any gene: 4. Germline V gives CDR1 LNHDA, CDR2 SQIVND (reference sequence). The CDR3 spans 15 residues. The CDR3 DNA follows: TGTGCCAGTAGTATCCGACAGGGGCGCACCGGGGAGCTGTTTTTT. Its translation: CASSIRQGRTGELFF.

This clone was counted between two and nine times. The rearrangement joins TRBV10-1 to TRBJ2-7; tentatively, D is TRBD1 (6 bases). V lost 11 bases to trimming and J lost 0 bases, with 8 bases between them. The germline V gene encodes CDR1 WNHNN and CDR2 SYGVQD (reference sequence). This CDR3 is built from 11 residues. The CDR3 DNA reads as TGCGCCGCAGGGGACTCCTACGAGCAGTACTTC. Its protein is CAAGDSYEQYF.

This chain uses TRBV6-1 with TRBJ2-7; TRBD1 matches at 7 bases. The germline V gene has CDR1 MNHNS and CDR2 SASEGT. The CDR3 is 15 residues long. V shed 7 bases and J 2 bases; nucleotides not matched to a gene: 11. CDR3 sequence: CASIFRGTETYEQYV. CDR3 nucleotides: TGTGCCAGCATCTTCAGGGGGACAGAGACCTACGAGCAGTACGTC.

This chain connects TRBV7-2 to TRBJ2-7; maybe TRBD2 (5 bases). The germline V gene has CDR1 SGHTA and CDR2 FQGNSA. Between the trimmed V and J ends, which lost 1 base and 2 bases, there was a span of 12 bases. There are 15 residues in the CDR3. CDR3 nucleotides: TGTGCCAGCAGCTTAGACGGGGTGTTGGCCTACGAGCAGTACTTC. Translation: CASSLDGVLAYEQYF.

This chain links TRBV4-3 with TRBJ2-1, with TRBD1 identical over 8 bases. Trimming cost V 2 bases and J 7 bases; bases outside gene matches: 7. Germline V gene data show CDR1 as LGHNA and CDR2 as YSLEER. The CDR3 totals 15 residues. The chain's CDR3 is CASSQLDRDGNEQFF. CDR3 bases: TGCGCCAGCAGCCAATTGGACAGGGACGGTAATGAGCAGTTCTTC.